This TCR beta chain emerged from a study of blood T cell repertoires in COVID-19. On the study more broadly: The origin of the acute and convalescent COVID-19 samples was the United States, Italy and Spain. T cells, B-cell-depleted T cells, or PBMCs supplied cDNA or gDNA.

The V gene's germline CDR1 is MNHEY and CDR2 SVGAGI. Trimming took off 6 bases at V and 0 bases at J, with 12 bases between the two ends. This CDR3 contains 15 residues. The Seattle patients joined while their infection was active and were tracked longitudinally afterward. This clone was recorded only once. Original methodology: It was from reference gene primer amplification that nucleated cell counts were estimated. TCRdb's copy holds only in-frame clones and misses some; the assay was immunoSEQ multiplex PCR. Clonal size and the V and J genes are those of that table, whereas D and trimming came from the DNA. This table has around 100,000 clones, roughly 76% appearing once.

The rearrangement joins TRBV6-5 to TRBJ1-3; possibly TRBD1 for D (5 bases). This TCR derives from an elderly man with COVID-19, enrolled during active disease. Sequenced material: peripheral blood. The CDR3 reads CASRTVASSGNTIYF. DNA of the CDR3: TGTGCCAGCAGGACAGTCGCTAGCTCTGGAAACACCATATATTTT.